Below, 30 T cell receptor beta chains from the same sample are listed, as sequenced in a study of beta chain features in type 1 diabetes. Of the isolated RNA, all was reverse transcribed, and so the sequenced material was expressed TCRB transcripts. Here immunoSEQ multiplex PCR was the method, and the copy in TCRdb shows in-frame clones only, minus some. The sample comprises around 500,000 clones, about an eighth of which are singletons, and less than 0.06% rests with the top ten. Sequencing was performed on naive CD4+ T cells from blood. The receptors were gathered from a woman aged 18-29 years in good health.

This clone was seen a few times. The same CDR3 arises from other DNA sequences in this sample as well. The chain couples TRBV30 to TRBJ2-3; weak D call: TRBD2 (5 bases). The CDR3 is 14 residues long. V was trimmed by 0 bases and J by 1 base, leaving 8 bases between them. Germline lookup yields CDR1 GTSNPN and CDR2 SVGIG (reference sequence). The CDR3 DNA sequence: TGTGCCTGGAGTGTTCTGGGAGGCACAGATACGCAGTATTTT. It is translated as CAWSVLGGTDTQYF.

The rearrangement links TRBV28 to TRBJ1-2, with 9 bases fitting TRBD1. The CDR3 is made up of 13 amino acids. J gave up 8 bases and V 6 bases, and 7 bases lay outside the gene matches. Germline-derived CDR1 and CDR2 are MDHEN and SYDVKM. The CDR3 sequence is CASSRDRVYGYTF. In nucleotides, the CDR3 is TGTGCCAGCAGCCGGGACAGGGTTTACGGCTACACCTTC.

This chain links TRBV7-2 with TRBJ1-6, with no clear D. Germline V gene lookup returns CDR1 SGHTA and CDR2 FQGNSA. This CDR3 region has 15 residues. V was trimmed by 7 bases and J by 10 bases, leaving 20 bases between them. The CDR3 DNA reads TGTGCCAGCAACGAGAGTGGCCCTGCGGGGTCACCCCTCCACTTT. It encodes CASNESGPAGSPLHF.

This clone has a handful of counts. The CDR3 coding sequence is TGTGCCAGCAGCTTAGGACAGACTCTAACGGGTGAGCAGTTCTTC. It yields the protein CASSLGQTLTGEQFF. The genes are TRBV7-9 and TRBJ2-1; the D gene is possibly TRBD1 (5 bases). The V gene's germline CDR1 is SEHNR and CDR2 FQNEAQ (reference sequence). This CDR3 region has 15 residues. V gave up 1 base and J gave up 9 bases, with 16 bases separating them.

This clone was counted only a few times. The chain couples TRBV7-2 to TRBJ1-1; D might be TRBD1 (5 bases). This CDR3 is 16 amino acids long. CDR1 SGHTA and CDR2 FQGNSA come from the germline V gene. The V end was cut by 5 bases, the J end by 0 bases, with 16 bases between. The CDR3 nucleotides are TGTGCCAGCAGCCTACACACCGGGACGGTGAACACTGAAGCTTTCTTT. Its translation is CASSLHTGTVNTEAFF.

The chain has TRBV9 and TRBJ2-2; 7 nucleotides agree with TRBD1. The CDR3 has 15 amino acids. Germline CDR1 and CDR2: SGDLS and YYNGEE. J lost 4 bases, V lost 2 bases, and 5 bases had no gene match. CDR3: CASSVRGLGTGELFF. For the CDR3, the DNA is TGTGCCAGCAGCGTTAGGGGGCTGGGCACCGGGGAGCTGTTTTTT.

This clone was recorded a few times. Other DNA sequences of this sample code for an identical CDR3. The rearrangement uses TRBV7-2 and TRBJ2-1, with 8 bases lining up with TRBD2. Germline values: CDR1 SGHTA, CDR2 FQGNSA. V gave up 1 base and J gave up 6 bases; unmatched junction bases: 5. This CDR3 has 15 residues. DNA of the CDR3: TGTGCCAGCAGCTTAGAGCTAGCGGGTGGCAATGAGCAGTTCTTC. Encoded protein: CASSLELAGGNEQFF. Full variable domain (rest looked up from reference TRBV7-2 and TRBJ2-1): GAGVSQSPSNKVTEKGKDVELRCDPISGHTALYWYRQSLGQGLEFLIYFQGNSAPDKSGLPSDRFSAERTGGSVSTLTIQRTQQEDSAVYLCASSLELAGGNEQFFGPGTRLTVL.

V gene TRBV6-4 combines with J gene TRBJ2-7; D might be TRBD2 (5 bases). The V gene lost 4 bases and the J gene lost 0 bases, with 16 bases spanning the gap. This CDR3 has 16 residues. From germline, CDR1 is MRHNA and CDR2 SNTAGT. CDR3 in DNA: TGTGCCAGCAGTGTCCCGCAGAGACTAAGCTCCTACGAGCAGTACGTC. As protein: CASSVPQRLSSYEQYV.

This clone was found a few times. The CDR3 protein is CASSQNRGSYGYTF. CDR3 coding DNA: TGTGCCAGCAGCCAAAATAGGGGATCCTATGGCTACACCTTC. The V and J genes are TRBV14 and TRBJ1-2, with TRBD1 as a possible D gene (5 bases). The CDR3 is 14 residues long. Germline lookup yields CDR1 SGHDN and CDR2 FVKESK. The germline V and J ends were trimmed by 2 bases and 4 bases, with 11 bases remaining between them.

The table lists this clone with a few counts. V usage is TRBV7-3 and J usage is TRBJ2-3; a possible D gene is TRBD2 (7 bases). Germline lookup yields CDR1 SGHTA and CDR2 FQGTGA. V lost 5 bases and J 3 bases, leaving 18 bases between the germline ends. CDR3 length: 16 residues. The DNA of the CDR3 is TGTGCCAGCAGCCCCGCCGGGGGGCCGAGGACAGATACGCAGTATTTT. It translates to CASSPAGGPRTDTQYF. The whole variable domain, filled in from reference TRBV7-3 and TRBJ2-3, reads GAGVSQTPSNKVTEKGKYVELRCDPISGHTALYWYRQSLGQGPEFLIYFQGTGAADDSGLPNDRFFAVRPEGSVSTLKIQRTERGDSAVYLCASSPAGGPRTDTQYFGPGTRLTVL.

This clone occurred a few times. The genes are TRBV23-1 and TRBJ1-2, with D unresolved. TRBV23-1 is treated as an ORF (open reading frame) with a function not yet certain. The V end lost 3 bases, the J end lost 4 bases, and 9 bases lay between the germline ends. This CDR3 comprises 13 residues. This chain's CDR3 is CASSQPSRYGYTF. The DNA for the CDR3 is TGCGCCAGCAGTCAGCCGAGCCGCTATGGCTACACCTTC.

In regard to this clone: Other DNA sequences in the same sample also yield this CDR3. V usage is TRBV4-3 and J usage is TRBJ1-2; perhaps TRBD1 as D (6 bases). The CDR3 is made up of 13 amino acids. Germline assignment: CDR1 LGHNA and CDR2 YSLEER. The V and J ends lost 3 bases and 1 base respectively, with 6 bases between them. The CDR3 reads CASSHRGNYGYTF. In DNA, the CDR3 is TGCGCCAGCAGCCACAGGGGTAACTATGGCTACACCTTC.

This clone was detected a few times. The rearrangement joins TRBV29-1 to TRBJ2-1, with a weak D call TRBD1 (6 bases). The CDR3 totals 13 residues. Between the trimmed V and J ends, which lost 4 bases and 8 bases, there was a span of 15 bases. Germline CDR1 SQVTM, CDR2 ANQGSEA. The DNA for the CDR3 is TGCAGCGTTGTACTGGGGGCTGGGGATGAGCAGTTCTTC. Protein product: CSVVLGAGDEQFF.

This clone has a handful of counts. V gene TRBV6-1 combines with J gene TRBJ2-3; no firm D call. This CDR3 region has 16 residues. V lost 3 bases, J lost 0 bases, and 13 bases lay in between. CDR1 and CDR2 from the germline V gene are MNHNS and SASEGT. CDR3 DNA sequence: TGTGCCAGCAGTGATGGACGTCTACTTAGCACAGATACGCAGTATTTT. Its translation is CASSDGRLLSTDTQYF.

This clone was detected only a few times. This chain connects TRBV7-9 to TRBJ2-1, with a tentative D call TRBD1 (5 bases). The germline CDR1 and CDR2 sequences are SEHNR and FQNEAQ (reference sequence). CDR3 length equals 13 residues. Between the trimmed V and J ends, which lost 1 base and 8 bases, there was a span of 9 bases. CDR3 in amino acids: CASSLEGPDEQFF. The CDR3 nucleotides read TGTGCCAGCAGCTTAGAGGGGCCTGATGAGCAGTTCTTC.

This chain uses TRBV5-1 with TRBJ2-3, with 10 bases that match TRBD2. V was clipped by 4 bases and J by 2 bases; unmatched bases: 7. The CDR3 runs 16 residues. The germline V gene has CDR1 SGHRS and CDR2 YFSETQ. CDR3 residues: CASSPRTSGVTDTQYF. CDR3 nucleotide sequence: TGCGCCAGCAGCCCCCGGACTAGCGGAGTCACAGATACGCAGTATTTT.

The chain is built from TRBV27 and TRBJ2-3, with 7 bases fitting TRBD1. After removal of 5 bases from V and 6 bases from J, the junction contained 11 bases not matched to a gene. Per germline, CDR1 MNHEY and CDR2 SMNVEV (reference sequence). The CDR3 length is 15 residues. The CDR3 bases are TGTGCCAGCAGTATGAAACAGGGGAGCCATGATACGCAGTATTTT. Its translation is CASSMKQGSHDTQYF.

This clone has a handful of counts. The V and J genes are TRBV4-1 and TRBJ1-2; D unclear. Trimming removed 0 bases from V and 4 bases from J, with 15 bases in between. CDR1 and CDR2 (germline): MGHRA, YSYEKL. The CDR3 covers 16 residues. DNA of the CDR3: TGCGCCAGCAGCCAAGATAGTGGAATTACTGTCTATGGCTACACCTTC. It codes for CASSQDSGITVYGYTF.

The chain has TRBV19 and TRBJ2-7; a weak D match, TRBD1 (5 bases). There are 14 residues in the CDR3. V was cut by 4 bases and J by 3 bases, with 13 bases left in between. CDR1 is LNHDA and CDR2 is SQIVND in the germline V gene (reference sequence). CDR3 protein: CASSRGRAGYEQYF. CDR3 coding DNA: TGTGCCAGTAGTAGGGGCAGGGCAGGCTACGAGCAGTACTTC. The full variable domain, with the rest looked up from reference TRBV19 and TRBJ2-7, is DGGITQSPKYLFRKEGQNVTLSCEQNLNHDAMYWYRQDPGQGLRLIYYSQIVNDFQKGDIAEGYSVSREKKESFPLTVTSAQKNPTAFYLCASSRGRAGYEQYFGPGTRLTVT.

This clone was seen a few times. The V and J genes are TRBV18 and TRBJ1-5; D gene unclear. Germline loops: CDR1 KGHSH, CDR2 LQKENI. V dropped 6 bases and J dropped 9 bases, with 12 bases sitting between them. This CDR3 comprises 12 residues. CDR3 region: CASSRSEGPQHF. The CDR3 DNA is TGTGCCAGCTCCCGCAGCGAGGGGCCCCAGCATTTT.

The chain links TRBV9 to TRBJ2-1, with TRBD1 identical over 9 bases. Germline V CDR1 and CDR2: SGDLS, YYNGEE. The CDR3 extends over 16 amino acids. Trimming took 0 bases from V and 8 from J; bases not matched to a gene: 9. The CDR3 bases are TGTGCCAGCAGCGTAGCTACACAGGGGGCTGGCGATGAGCAGTTCTTC. Translation: CASSVATQGAGDEQFF.

This chain links TRBV15 with TRBJ2-2, with 7 bases lining up with TRBD1. This CDR3 contains 16 residues. V gave up 2 bases and J gave up 1 base; unmatched junction bases: 4. CDR1 is LNHNV, CDR2 YYDKDF, per germline (reference sequence). CDR3 residues: CATSRTRQGNTGELFF. The CDR3 DNA sequence: TGTGCCACCAGCAGAACCCGACAGGGGAACACCGGGGAGCTGTTTTTT.

This chain connects TRBV27 to TRBJ1-2, with D perhaps matching TRBD1 (6 bases). Looked up from germline, CDR1 is MNHEY and CDR2 is SMNVEV (reference sequence). The CDR3 sequence is 12 residues long. V dropped 5 bases and J dropped 5 bases, with 9 bases sitting between them. The chain's CDR3 is CASSQQGYGYTF. The CDR3 bases are TGTGCCAGCAGTCAACAGGGATATGGCTACACCTTC.

The table lists this clone with a few counts. The J gene is TRBJ2-7, the V gene TRBV28; 7 bases match TRBD1. Trimming cost V 6 bases and J 5 bases; bases outside gene matches: 13. The CDR3 extends over 15 amino acids. Germline V gene sequence: CDR1 MDHEN, CDR2 SYDVKM. As DNA, the CDR3 is TGTGCCAGCAGCCTTGCCCCGGGACAGCCTGACGAGCAGTACGTC. Translated, it gives CASSLAPGQPDEQYV.

This clone was seen a few times. This chain joins TRBV5-1 and TRBJ2-5; 7 nucleotides align to TRBD1. The CDR3 contains 15 residues. V was clipped by 4 bases and J by 4 bases; unmatched bases: 10. In germline, CDR1 is SGHRS, CDR2 YFSETQ. CDR3 sequence (DNA): TGCGCCAGCAGCGCCGACAGGGCTCGCGGAGAGACCCAGTACTTC. Translated, it gives CASSADRARGETQYF.

The chain is built from TRBV4-1 and TRBJ2-7; D is possibly TRBD2 (6 bases). CDR1 MGHRA and CDR2 YSYEKL come from the germline V gene. V shed 0 bases and J shed 8 bases, with 20 bases lying between them. The CDR3 covers 16 residues. DNA of the CDR3: TGCGCCAGCAGCCAAGAGGTTTTACGGGGGAGATACAAGCAGTACGTC. This codes for CASSQEVLRGRYKQYV.

The rearrangement links TRBV7-2 to TRBJ2-5; possible D gene TRBD2, 6 bases. V lost 4 bases and J lost 5, with 14 bases in between. The CDR3 covers 14 residues. CDR1 and CDR2 (germline): SGHTA, FQGNSA. CDR3 region: CASSWVAGGETQYF. CDR3 DNA sequence: TGTGCCAGCAGCTGGGTAGCCGGGGGTGAGACCCAGTACTTC.

This rearrangement joins TRBV2 to TRBJ2-5; D gene uncertain. V lost 4 bases to trimming and J lost 4 bases, with 10 bases between them. Germline-derived CDR1 and CDR2 are SNHLY and FYNNEI. The CDR3 length is 13 residues. CDR3 loop: CASSVRARETQYF. CDR3 DNA: TGTGCCAGCAGTGTCCGTGCAAGAGAGACCCAGTACTTC.

The gene calls are TRBV27 and TRBJ1-2; D is perhaps TRBD1 (6 bases). V lost 6 bases, J lost 8 bases, and 16 bases lay in between. Per germline, CDR1 MNHEY and CDR2 SMNVEV (reference sequence). The CDR3 length is 13 residues. CDR3 loop: CASSPTGGVGYTF. CDR3 coding DNA: TGTGCCAGCAGCCCCACGGGGGGCGTCGGCTACACCTTC.

V and J are TRBV7-2 and TRBJ2-3; D not certain. Trimming cost V 5 bases and J 0 bases, with 12 bases left between them. The CDR3 consists of 15 residues. Germline V gene lookup returns CDR1 SGHTA and CDR2 FQGNSA. In DNA, the CDR3 is TGTGCCAGCAGCCCAACCCCATACAGCACAGATACGCAGTATTTT. Protein sequence: CASSPTPYSTDTQYF.